This TCR beta chain came from a study of human T cells and chemical hapten exposure. In the study overall: Among samples, TCR yields varied mainly because of small differences in pooled library volume. The study, taken as a whole, reports: As the donors had alopecia, their immune response may differ from healthy people's.

Time point described: patch test 2, 6 weeks after DPC sensitization. Treatment of the sample: therapeutic diphenylcyclopropenone sensitization with weekly scalp DPC. TCRdb called the RACE reads again in MiXCR, with one record for every CDR3 protein. Found here are about 350,000 distinct CDR3 sequences, about 6% of them singletons; the top ten hold about 5%. This clonotype showed up just a few times. Its specificity is not known. The CDR3 loop spans 17 amino acids. Trimming removed 3 bases from V and 1 base from J, with 19 bases in between. Germline values: CDR1 SGHKS, CDR2 YYEKEE (reference sequence). This sample comprised whole blood, obtained in connection with sensitization to the hapten diphenylcyclopropenone (DPC). The TCR sequence derives from a woman younger than 30 with alopecia areata. Some clones in this sample may be carry-over from other donors' samples. The chain couples TRBV5-5 to TRBJ2-5; D is tentatively TRBD1 or TRBD2 (5 bases each). The CDR3 DNA is TGTGCCAGCAGCTGGAGGTCAGGGTCCAACTTCCAAGAGACCCAGTACTTC. This sequence encodes CASSWRSGSNFQETQYF.